This paragraph reports one TCR beta chain. This clone was picked up a small number of times. The specificity of this receptor is unknown. It has no much larger one-base neighbor in the sample; base qualities were not kept. Genomic DNA was the input for TRB sequencing, which was run either with the immunoSEQ assay at survey resolution or with the hsTCRB kit. In the paper's pipeline: The immunoSEQ software handled the initial read processing, while the LymphoSeq R package was used for the repertoire analyses. Clonality was computed as 1 minus normalized Shannon entropy, and a Gini coefficient was also calculated for each TRB dataset. To infer phenotypes in unsorted samples, TRB sequences from sorted subsets of the recipient or donor were mapped onto unsorted samples from the same recipient. Held by TCRdb, this immuneACCESS table contains in-frame sequences only and omits some clones. Under half of the omission traces to an unresolved V gene where checked; the cause of the rest is unknown. V and J calls and clone size come straight from that table; D and trimming were deduced from the DNA. The sample table shows tens of thousands of clones, and 73% are seen once. The ten largest clones capture 0.65% of the sample.

Sequences SGHRS (CDR1) and YFSETQ (CDR2) are obtained from the germline V gene. The CDR3, from cysteine to phenylalanine, totals 14 residues. Kept here is only the CDR3 DNA, which spans 42 bases and is read in frame from base 1. Trimming removed 3 bases from V and 6 bases from J; the gene matches leave 3 bases unexplained. This sample is drawn from a study of T cells after posttransplantation cyclophosphamide (dated by TCRdb to 2015 to 2016). With respect to the entire study: Using TRB sequencing, the study followed how the T cell repertoire reconstituted after myeloablative bone marrow transplantation in which posttransplantation cyclophosphamide served as GVHD prophylaxis. Samples from around 37 PTCy-treated patients, along with samples from 15 to 20 of their related bone marrow donors, underwent antigen receptor sequencing. Blood from all 30 or so PTCy patients who had 1-year posttransplant specimens underwent TRB sequencing. In 3 patients, up to about 3 additional blood samples taken between 2 and 5.2 years after transplant also underwent TRB sequencing, as did pretransplant blood from a handful of patients. Because TRA and TRB clonality correlated tightly in fewer than ten samples, the subsequent TCR analyses were limited to TRB only. Public TRB sequences were searched against a database of over 3,000 sequences associated with responses to pathogens, tumor antigens, self-antigens and alloantigens.

On the day of marrow donation, related bone marrow donors gave peripheral blood samples. Peripheral blood and bone marrow mononuclear cells were isolated by Ficoll-Hypaque density centrifugation and were cryopreserved. CD4+ and CD8+ T cells, including naive and memory subsets, were sorted by FACS using a FACSAria II. Findings and caveats that apply to the study as a whole: Across fewer than 50 patients, TRB clonality was highly associated with recipient CMV seropositivity and CMV reactivation, and diversity in PTCy patients was similar to diversity in CNI/methotrexate controls. Donor-recipient similarity was low at 1-2 months but rose over the first year, and later blood repertoires were often dominated by donor CD8+ memory clones. The TRB repertoires of T cells infiltrating skin or the GI tract showed only limited overlap with the TRB repertoires found in blood.

Recombination joined TRBV5-1 with TRBJ2-2; TRBD1 lines up with 9 middle nucleotides. Sequencing was carried out using memory CD4+ T cells sorted from PBMCs. The TCR comes from a woman aged 55-69 years in good health, CMV-negative, and a related stem cell transplant donor. The DNA sequence is as follows: TGCGCCAGCAGCTCCGGACAGGGGCCCGGGGAGCTGTTTTTT. This sequence encodes CASSSGQGPGELFF.